The 29 T cell receptor beta chains in this list originate from one sample, sequenced in a study of blood T cell repertoires in COVID-19. The assay was immunoSEQ multiplex PCR, and TCRdb's table has in-frame clones only and misses some. The sample has approximately 14,000 clones, roughly 91% seen once; the top ten hold around 2%. Material for sequencing was peripheral blood. All receptors come from a woman in her 70s in a cohort sampled during active or convalescent COVID-19.

The genes are TRBV4-3 and TRBJ1-5, with D uncertain. CDR3 length equals 15 residues. CDR1 is LGHNA and CDR2 is YSLEER in the germline V gene. Trimming removed 0 bases at V and 0 bases at J, with 6 bases between. The CDR3 region is CASSQDRASNQPQHF. Here the CDR3 DNA reads TGCGCCAGCAGCCAAGATCGCGCTAGCAATCAGCCCCAGCATTTT.

The CDR3 region is CATSDLGTGNYGYTF. The CDR3 bases are TGTGCCACCAGTGATTTAGGGACAGGTAACTATGGCTACACCTTC. The genes are TRBV24-1 and TRBJ1-2, with TRBD1 matching over 8 bases. The CDR3 runs 15 residues. The germline V gene encodes CDR1 KGHDR and CDR2 SFDVKD. Trimming removed 1 base from V and 1 base from J; junction bases left unmatched: 1.

This chain links TRBV10-3 with TRBJ2-5; D might be TRBD2 (7 bases). Germline assignment: CDR1 ENHRY and CDR2 SYGVKD. The CDR3 totals 15 residues. Trimming removed 2 bases from V and 4 bases from J, with 14 bases in between. The CDR3 nucleotides are TGTGCCATCAGTGAGGGGGGGGGCATTGGAGAGACCCAGTACTTC. It specifies CAISEGGGIGETQYF.

About this clone: At one end the junction does not follow the germline gene, possibly because of a read error. This chain joins TRBV18 and TRBJ1-5, with TRBD1 matching over 7 bases. The germline V gene has CDR1 KGHSH and CDR2 LQKENI. The length of the CDR3 is 13 residues. CDR3 DNA sequence: TGTGCCAGCTCGGGGGACAGCAGTCAGCCCCAGCATTTT. Translated, it gives CASSGDSSQPQHF.

The chain couples TRBV15 to TRBJ2-1; D gene ambiguous. The CDR3 is made up of 13 amino acids. Germline V gives CDR1 LNHNV, CDR2 YYDKDF (reference sequence). Trimming shortened V by 1 base and J by 6 bases, and 7 bases separated the two germline ends. CDR3 nucleotides: TGTGCCACCAGCAGAGCGGGTCCCAATGAGCAGTTCTTC. Its protein is CATSRAGPNEQFF.

The chain uses TRBV29-1 and TRBJ1-2, with unresolved D. The CDR3 sequence is 11 residues long. Trimming removed 1 base from V and 7 bases from J, with 7 bases in between. Germline assignment: CDR1 SQVTM and CDR2 ANQGSEA. The CDR3 sequence is CSVEAGFGYTF. The CDR3 DNA is TGCAGCGTTGAAGCGGGTTTTGGCTACACCTTC.

The V gene is TRBV27, the J gene TRBJ2-6; TRBD1 aligns across 8 bases. CDR3 length equals 20 residues. Germline values: CDR1 MNHEY, CDR2 SMNVEV (reference sequence). V trimming: 3 bases; J trimming: 2 bases; junction bases outside the gene matches: 15. The CDR3 sequence: CASSFRRAGGLLAGANVLTF. The CDR3 nucleotides read TGTGCCAGCAGTTTTAGAAGGGCAGGGGGCCTATTAGCTGGGGCCAACGTCCTGACTTTC.

This chain links TRBV10-3 with TRBJ2-1; TRBD2 agrees at 8 bases. Losses at the gene ends were 7 bases for V and 8 bases for J; bases not matched to a gene: 10. The CDR3 contains 14 residues. Germline V gene sequence: CDR1 ENHRY, CDR2 SYGVKD. The CDR3 spells CAIKESRAGDEQFF. CDR3 bases: TGTGCCATCAAGGAGTCGCGAGCGGGGGATGAGCAGTTCTTC.

The chain carries TRBV15 and TRBJ2-2; 7 bases agree with TRBD2. The V gene's germline CDR1 is LNHNV and CDR2 YYDKDF (reference sequence). After removal of 3 bases from V and 2 bases from J, the junction contained 6 bases not matched to a gene. This CDR3 comprises 16 residues. CDR3 residues: CATSRGGGVNTGELFF. The CDR3 DNA reads TGTGCCACCAGCAGGGGCGGGGGAGTCAACACCGGGGAGCTGTTTTTT. Based on the CDR3 plus reference TRBV15 and TRBJ2-2, the full variable domain is DAMVIQNPRYQVTQFGKPVTLSCSQTLNHNVMYWYQQKSSQAPKLLFHYYDKDFNNEADTPDNFQSRRPNTSFCFLDIRSPGLGDTAMYLCATSRGGGVNTGELFFGEGSRLTVL.

This chain joins TRBV7-2 and TRBJ1-6; 7 nucleotides match TRBD1. The CDR3 is 13 residues long. Germline-derived CDR1 and CDR2 are SGHTA and FQGNSA. With 6 bases clipped from V and 4 bases from J, the junction kept 0 bases outside the gene matches. The CDR3 DNA reads as TGTGCCAGCAGACAGGGGTATAATTCACCCCTCCACTTT. It codes for CASRQGYNSPLHF.

The V and J genes are TRBV28 and TRBJ1-6; no firm D call. V was shortened by 7 bases and J by 7 bases, with 8 bases between the two germline ends. Looked up from germline, CDR1 is MDHEN and CDR2 is SYDVKM. CDR3 length: 12 residues. Here the CDR3 reads CASMRGNSPLHF. CDR3 DNA sequence: TGTGCCAGCATGAGAGGGAATTCACCCCTCCACTTT.

This clone was seen only a few times. The gene calls are TRBV30 and TRBJ2-5; perhaps TRBD1 as D (6 bases). The CDR3 totals 17 residues. From germline, CDR1 is GTSNPN and CDR2 SVGIG (reference sequence). V gave up 0 bases and J gave up 4 bases, with 21 bases separating them. As DNA, the CDR3 is TGTGCCTGGAGTGTACTCGGTGACAGGTTCGAATTAGAGACCCAGTACTTC. As protein: CAWSVLGDRFELETQYF.

This clone was detected once. The chain links TRBV28 to TRBJ1-1; D is possibly TRBD1 (5 bases). CDR1 and CDR2 (germline): MDHEN, SYDVKM. The ends were cut back, 6 bases at V and 10 bases at J, with 18 bases in the middle. The CDR3 covers 13 residues. CDR3 loop: CASRSGLRGVAFF. The CDR3 region has the DNA TGTGCCAGCAGAAGTGGACTAAGGGGAGTAGCTTTCTTT.

The rearrangement joins TRBV5-6 to TRBJ2-5; D gene uncertain. The germline gives CDR1 SGHDT, CDR2 YYEEEE. The length of the CDR3 is 12 residues. Trimming cost V 2 bases and J 2 bases, with 4 bases left between them. The CDR3 sequence is CASSFQQETQYF. CDR3 nucleotides: TGTGCCAGCAGCTTTCAACAAGAGACCCAGTACTTC. Looking up the rest from reference TRBV5-6 and TRBJ2-5 gives the full variable domain: DAGVTQSPTHLIKTRGQQVTLRCSPKSGHDTVSWYQQALGQGPQFIFQYYEEEERQRGNFPDRFSGHQFPNYSSELNVNALLLGDSALYLCASSFQQETQYFGPGTRLLVL.

The table lists this clone with a few counts. The chain has TRBV24-1 and TRBJ2-5; 8 nucleotides agree with TRBD1. Germline loops: CDR1 KGHDR, CDR2 SFDVKD. The CDR3 extends over 15 amino acids. V was pared by 6 bases and J by 5 bases, with 10 bases of the junction left unmatched. The CDR3 DNA sequence: TGTGCCACCAGTAGTGGACAGGGTACTTTCGAGACCCAGTACTTC. Encoded protein: CATSSGQGTFETQYF.

The chain is built from TRBV27 and TRBJ2-3, with 8 bases matching TRBD1. This CDR3 has 17 residues. With V trimmed by 6 bases and J by 0 bases, 11 bases remained unmatched. Germline assignment: CDR1 MNHEY and CDR2 SMNVEV (reference sequence). The CDR3 DNA reads TGTGCCAGCAGCCGATCAGTGACAGGGGATAGCACAGATACGCAGTATTTT. It translates to CASSRSVTGDSTDTQYF.

The chain recombines TRBV11-2 with TRBJ2-7; D unclear. Trimming stripped 2 bases from V and 2 bases from J, with 10 bases between. The CDR3 consists of 14 residues. The V gene's germline CDR1 is SGHAT and CDR2 FQNNGV. The CDR3 DNA follows: TGTGCCAGCAGCTTAAATACGAGGCCCTACGAGCAGTACTTC. Translating it yields CASSLNTRPYEQYF. Complete variable domain (other parts from reference TRBV11-2 and TRBJ2-7): EAGVAQSPRYKIIEKRQSVAFWCNPISGHATLYWYQQILGQGPKLLIQFQNNGVVDDSQLPKDRFSAERLKGVDSTLKIQPAKLEDSAVYLCASSLNTRPYEQYFGPGTRLTVT.

The chain joins TRBV20-1 to TRBJ1-2; D unclear. Per the germline V gene, CDR1 is DFQATT and CDR2 is SNEGSKA (reference sequence). The CDR3 is made up of 11 amino acids. The CDR3, as DNA: TGCAAGGGAGGTACCCGCTATGGCTACACCTTC. This gives the protein CKGGTRYGYTF.

The chain is built from TRBV7-2 and TRBJ1-5; no clear D. V was pared by 3 bases and J by 11 bases, with 11 bases between. Germline assignment: CDR1 SGHTA and CDR2 FQGNSA. The CDR3 consists of 12 residues. CDR3 sequence: CASSLERTTQHF. The CDR3, as DNA: TGTGCCAGCAGCTTGGAGCGGACGACCCAGCATTTT.

This chain links TRBV19 with TRBJ2-3; 8 nucleotides match TRBD1. CDR3 length: 15 residues. The V and J ends lost 4 bases and 3 bases, in that order; junction bases with no gene match: 6. The germline V gene has CDR1 LNHDA and CDR2 SQIVND (reference sequence). The CDR3 region has the DNA TGTGCCAGTAGTAGGACAGGGCCAAAAACAGATACGCAGTATTTT. Its protein product is CASSRTGPKTDTQYF.

The chain is built from TRBV6-5 and TRBJ2-7; weak D call: TRBD2 (6 bases). The CDR3 contains 13 residues. V dropped 6 bases and J dropped 3 bases, with 12 bases sitting between them. The germline gives CDR1 MNHEY, CDR2 SVGAGI. The CDR3 protein is CASRLTSNYEQYF. CDR3 nucleotide sequence: TGTGCCAGCAGACTGACTAGTAACTACGAGCAGTACTTC.

This rearrangement joins TRBV19 to TRBJ1-2; D is unresolved. This CDR3 contains 13 residues. Germline CDR1 and CDR2: LNHDA and SQIVND (reference sequence). Trimming left V 4 bases short and J 6 bases short, with 12 bases between. CDR3 coding DNA: TGTGCCAGTAGTAAGTCGTCGGGGAATGGCTACACCTTC. Protein: CASSKSSGNGYTF.

The chain is built from TRBV9 and TRBJ2-1, with 10 bases lining up with TRBD1. The CDR3 contains 14 residues. Losses at the gene ends were 0 bases for V and 9 bases for J; bases not matched to a gene: 3. Germline values: CDR1 SGDLS, CDR2 YYNGEE. CDR3 nucleotides: TGTGCCAGCAGCGTAGGGACAGGGGGTATTGAGCAGTTCTTC. Encoded protein: CASSVGTGGIEQFF.

The chain employs TRBV21-1 and TRBJ2-7; the DNA was not used to check the table's D call, TRBD1. TRBV21-1 is assigned pseudogene status. The CDR3 spans 15 residues. CDR3 in DNA: TGTGCCAGCAGCAAAGATCCCGGGACAGAATACGAGCAGTACTTC. Translation: CASSKDPGTEYEQYF.

V gene TRBV5-1 combines with J gene TRBJ2-7; D remains ambiguous. The V end was cut by 0 bases, the J end by 3 bases, with 10 bases between. The CDR3 is 14 residues long. Germline V lookup: CDR1 SGHRS, CDR2 YFSETQ. CDR3 sequence (DNA): TGCGCCAGCAGCTTGGGTATCTTGAGCTACGAGCAGTACTTC. It yields the protein CASSLGILSYEQYF.

This clone came up once. The chain joins TRBV28 to TRBJ1-5; D gene unclear. The germline CDR1 and CDR2 sequences are MDHEN and SYDVKM. V dropped 6 bases and J dropped 2 bases, with 8 bases sitting between them. The CDR3 covers 13 residues. As DNA, the CDR3 is TGTGCCAGCAGCCCGTATCGCAATCAGCCCCAGCATTTT. It is translated as CASSPYRNQPQHF.

The V gene is TRBV19, the J gene TRBJ1-1; D may be TRBD1 (5 bases). Germline CDR1 reads LNHDA; CDR2 reads SQIVND (reference sequence). V was pared by 11 bases and J by 2 bases, with 12 bases between. CDR3 length: 12 residues. CDR3 sequence reads: CAARDRNTEAFF. The DNA for the CDR3 is TGTGCCGCCAGAGACAGAAACACTGAAGCTTTCTTT. The full variable domain, in which reference TRBV19 and TRBJ1-1 provide the parts outside the CDR3, is DGGITQSPKYLFRKEGQNVTLSCEQNLNHDAMYWYRQDPGQGLRLIYYSQIVNDFQKGDIAEGYSVSREKKESFPLTVTSAQKNPTAFYLCAARDRNTEAFFGQGTRLTVV.

The rearrangement joins TRBV29-1 to TRBJ2-2, with 10 bases identical to TRBD1. This CDR3 is 15 amino acids long. V gave up 7 bases and J gave up 5 bases; unmatched junction bases: 10. The V gene's germline CDR1 is SQVTM and CDR2 ANQGSEA. CDR3 amino acids: CSARLTGGHTGELFF. CDR3 DNA: TGCAGCGCCCGGTTGACAGGGGGCCATACCGGGGAGCTGTTTTTT.

The chain is built from TRBV28 and TRBJ2-2, with 16 bases aligning to TRBD2. CDR1 and CDR2 from the germline V gene are MDHEN and SYDVKM. The CDR3 extends over 22 amino acids. V gave up 6 bases and J gave up 0 bases; unmatched junction bases: 16. Here the CDR3 DNA reads TGTGCCAGCAGACCAACCCTCGGGACTAGCGGGGGGGTAAGATCGAACACCGGGGAGCTGTTTTTT. Translated: CASRPTLGTSGGVRSNTGELFF. Based on the CDR3 plus reference TRBV28 and TRBJ2-2, the full variable domain is DVKVTQSSRYLVKRTGEKVFLECVQDMDHENMFWYRQDPGLGLRLIYFSYDVKMKEKGDIPEGYSVSREKKERFSLILESASTNQTSMYLCASRPTLGTSGGVRSNTGELFFGEGSRLTVL.